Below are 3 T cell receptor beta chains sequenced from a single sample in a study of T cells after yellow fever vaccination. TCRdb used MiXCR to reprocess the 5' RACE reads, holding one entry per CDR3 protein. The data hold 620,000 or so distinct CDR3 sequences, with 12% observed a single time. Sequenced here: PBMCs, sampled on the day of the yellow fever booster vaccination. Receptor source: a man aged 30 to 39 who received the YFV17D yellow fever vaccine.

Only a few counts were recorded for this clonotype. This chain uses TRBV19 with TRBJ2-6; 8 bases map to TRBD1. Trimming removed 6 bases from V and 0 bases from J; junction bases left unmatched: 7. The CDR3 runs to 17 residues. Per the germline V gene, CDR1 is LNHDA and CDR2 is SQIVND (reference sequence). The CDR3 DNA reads TGTGCCAGTAGCTCGGACAGGGTTCTCTCTGGGGCCAACGTCCTGACTTTC. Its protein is CASSSDRVLSGANVLTF.

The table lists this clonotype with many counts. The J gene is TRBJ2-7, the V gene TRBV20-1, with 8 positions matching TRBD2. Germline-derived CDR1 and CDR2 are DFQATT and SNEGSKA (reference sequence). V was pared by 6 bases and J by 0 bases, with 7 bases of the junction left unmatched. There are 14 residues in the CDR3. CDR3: CSASGGILSYEQYF. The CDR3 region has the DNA TGCAGTGCCTCGGGGGGGATCCTCTCCTACGAGCAGTACTTC.

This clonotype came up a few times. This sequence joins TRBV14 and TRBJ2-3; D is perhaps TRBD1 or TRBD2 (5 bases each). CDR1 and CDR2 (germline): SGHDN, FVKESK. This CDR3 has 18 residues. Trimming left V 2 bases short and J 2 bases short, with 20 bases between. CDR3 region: CASSQWDLGREFTDTQYF. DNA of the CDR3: TGTGCCAGCAGCCAATGGGACCTGGGGAGAGAATTCACAGATACGCAGTATTTT.